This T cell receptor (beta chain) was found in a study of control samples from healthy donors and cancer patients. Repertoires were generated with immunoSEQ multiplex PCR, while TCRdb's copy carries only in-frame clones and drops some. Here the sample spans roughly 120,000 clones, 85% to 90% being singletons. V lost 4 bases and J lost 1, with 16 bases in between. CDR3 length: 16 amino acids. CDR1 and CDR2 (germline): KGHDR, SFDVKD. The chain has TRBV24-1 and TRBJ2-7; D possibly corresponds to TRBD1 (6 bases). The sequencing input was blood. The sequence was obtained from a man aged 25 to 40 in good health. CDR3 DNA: TGTGCCACCAGTGAAGGCCCCGCGGACAGTTCCTACGAGCAGTACTTC. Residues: CATSEGPADSSYEQYF.